This entry is about one TCR beta chain. This entry is derived from a study of blood T cell repertoires in COVID-19. Overall study context: There were acute and convalescent COVID-19 samples, and they came from the United States, Italy and Spain. T cells, B-cell-depleted T cells, or PBMCs supplied cDNA or gDNA.

In the original workflow: Reference gene primer amplification gave nucleated cell count estimates. The assay was immunoSEQ multiplex PCR, and TCRdb's table has in-frame clones only and misses some. V and J calls and clone size come straight from that table; D and trimming were deduced from the DNA. The sample lists about 64,000 clones, 80% to 95% seen once, with about 9.7% in the top ten. The sequence was collected from a woman older than 75 with active COVID-19. Material for sequencing was peripheral blood.

The CDR3 DNA reads TGCGCCAGCAGACTATCCTCGACAGGGGTATACGACGAGCAGTACTTC. It yields the protein CASRLSSTGVYDEQYF. The V call is TRBV5-1, the J call TRBJ2-7, with TRBD1 identical over 8 bases. This CDR3 has 16 amino acids. V shed 5 bases, J shed 5 bases, and the junction held 15 bases outside the gene matches. Germline-derived CDR1 and CDR2 are SGHRS and YFSETQ.